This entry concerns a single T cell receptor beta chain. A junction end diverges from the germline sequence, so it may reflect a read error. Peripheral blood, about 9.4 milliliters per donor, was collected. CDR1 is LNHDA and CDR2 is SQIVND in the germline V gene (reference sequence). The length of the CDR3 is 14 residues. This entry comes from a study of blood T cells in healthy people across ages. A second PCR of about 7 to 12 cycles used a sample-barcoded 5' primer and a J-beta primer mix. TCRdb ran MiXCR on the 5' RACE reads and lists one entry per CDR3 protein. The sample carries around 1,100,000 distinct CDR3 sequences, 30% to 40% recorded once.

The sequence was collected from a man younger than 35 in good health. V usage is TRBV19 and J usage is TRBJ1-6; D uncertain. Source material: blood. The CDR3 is CASSFQRNNSPPHF. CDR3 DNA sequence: TGTGCCAGTAGTTTCCAGAGAAATAATTCACCCCCCCACTTT.